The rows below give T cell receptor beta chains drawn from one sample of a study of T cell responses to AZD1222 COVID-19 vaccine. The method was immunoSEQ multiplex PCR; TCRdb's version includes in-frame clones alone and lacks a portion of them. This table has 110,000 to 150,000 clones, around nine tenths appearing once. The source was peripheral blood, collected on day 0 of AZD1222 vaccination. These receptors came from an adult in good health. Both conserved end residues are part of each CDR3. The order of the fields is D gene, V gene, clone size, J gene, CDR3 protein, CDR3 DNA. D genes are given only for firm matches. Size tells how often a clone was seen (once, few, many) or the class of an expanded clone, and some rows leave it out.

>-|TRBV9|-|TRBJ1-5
CASSVSEGTGQPQHF
TGTGCCAGCAGCGTATCAGAGGGAACTGGTCAGCCCCAGCATTTT
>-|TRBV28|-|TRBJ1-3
CASSFVRTGVGNTIYF
TGTGCCAGCAGTTTCGTCCGTACAGGAGTTGGAAACACCATATATTTT
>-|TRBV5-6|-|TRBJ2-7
CASSFGYEQYF
TGTGCCAGCAGCTTTGGATACGAGCAGTACTTC
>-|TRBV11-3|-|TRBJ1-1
CASSTGTDTEAFF
TGTGCCAGCAGCACAGGGACCGACACTGAAGCTTTCTTT
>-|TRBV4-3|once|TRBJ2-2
CASSQDHQPITGELFF
TGCGCCAGCAGCCAAGATCACCAACCCATCACCGGGGAGCTGTTTTTT
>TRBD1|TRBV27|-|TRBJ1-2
CASSFQGAGGYTF
TGTGCCAGCAGTTTCCAGGGGGCAGGAGGCTACACCTTC
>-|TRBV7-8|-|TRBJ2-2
CASSLARPGLNTGELFF
TGTGCCAGCAGCTTAGCGCGTCCAGGGCTTAACACCGGGGAGCTGTTTTTT
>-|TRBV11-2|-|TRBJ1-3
CASSRPGPSGNTIYF
TGTGCCAGCAGTAGACCAGGTCCCTCTGGAAACACCATATATTTT
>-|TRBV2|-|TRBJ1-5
CASRESGGQPQHF
TGTGCCAGCAGGGAATCTGGGGGTCAGCCCCAGCATTTT
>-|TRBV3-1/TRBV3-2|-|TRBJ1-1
CASSRAGWATEAFF
TGTGCCAGCAGCCGGGCGGGGTGGGCCACTGAAGCTTTCTTT
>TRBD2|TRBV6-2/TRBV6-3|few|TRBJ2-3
CASSSSGSFTDTQYF
TGTGCCAGCAGTTCTAGCGGGAGTTTCACAGATACGCAGTATTTT
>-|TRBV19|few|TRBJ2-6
CASSNLGTGANVLTF
TGTGCCAGTAGTAATTTGGGAACTGGGGCCAACGTCCTGACTTTC
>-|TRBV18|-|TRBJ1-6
CASSPGRNSPLHF
TGTGCCAGCTCACCAGGCAGGAATTCACCCCTCCACTTT
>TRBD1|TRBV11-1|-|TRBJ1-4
CASSLDREGEKLFF
TGTGCCAGCAGCCTTGACAGGGAAGGTGAAAAACTGTTTTTT
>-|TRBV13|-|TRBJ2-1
CASSLLSCNEQFF
TGTGCCAGCAGCTTACTCTCCTGCAATGAGCAGTTCTTC
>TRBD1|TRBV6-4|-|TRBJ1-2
CASSDGTGVYGYTF
TGTGCCAGCAGTGACGGGACAGGCGTCTATGGCTACACCTTC
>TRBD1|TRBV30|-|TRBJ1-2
CAWSAKLTGVSGYTF
TGTGCCTGGAGTGCCAAATTGACAGGGGTGAGCGGCTACACCTTC
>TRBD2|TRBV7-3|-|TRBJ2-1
CANSSGLAGAIGEQFF
TGTGCCAACAGCTCGGGACTAGCGGGAGCGATAGGGGAGCAGTTCTTC
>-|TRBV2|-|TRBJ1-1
CASSEARQGAEAFF
TGTGCCAGCAGTGAAGCCCGGCAGGGAGCTGAAGCTTTCTTT
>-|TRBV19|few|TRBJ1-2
CASRTYRDGGYTF
TGTGCCAGTAGGACATACCGGGACGGAGGCTACACCTTC
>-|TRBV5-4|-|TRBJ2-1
CASSLGGASYNEQFF
TGTGCCAGCAGCTTGGGTGGGGCCTCCTACAATGAGCAGTTCTTC
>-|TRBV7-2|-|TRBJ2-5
CASSFSSVQETQYF
TGTGCCAGCAGCTTTAGTAGCGTACAAGAGACCCAGTACTTC
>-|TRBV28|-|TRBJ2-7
CASSLWKGVSEGEEQYF
TGTGCCAGCAGTTTATGGAAGGGTGTTTCGGAAGGGGAAGAGCAGTACTTC
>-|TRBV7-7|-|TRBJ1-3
CASSLQQGNTIYF
TGTGCCAGCAGCTTACAACAGGGAAACACCATATATTTT
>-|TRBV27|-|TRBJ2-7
CASSFPPYFEQYF
TGTGCCAGCAGTTTCCCCCCTTACTTCGAGCAGTACTTC
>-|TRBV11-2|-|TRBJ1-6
CASSLRTSPISYNSPLHF
TGTGCCAGCAGCCTTAGGACTTCGCCCATCTCCTATAATTCACCCCTCCACTTT
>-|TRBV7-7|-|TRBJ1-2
CASSLRYGYTF
TGTGCTAGCAGCTTACGGTATGGCTACACCTTC
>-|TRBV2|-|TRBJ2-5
CASSEAGLYQETQYF
TGTGCCAGCAGTGAAGCCGGACTGTACCAAGAGACCCAGTACTTC
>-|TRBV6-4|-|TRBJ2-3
CASSELGSTDTQYF
TGTGCCAGCAGTGAACTTGGCAGCACAGATACGCAGTATTTT
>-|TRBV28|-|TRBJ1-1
CASSFGRQLGFF
TGTGCCAGCAGTTTCGGGAGGCAGTTGGGGTTTTTT
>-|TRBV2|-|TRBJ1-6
CAPPRVLNSPLHF
TGTGCCCCCCCTCGGGTACTAAATTCACCCCTCCACTTT
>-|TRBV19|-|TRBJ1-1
CASRLGQENTEAFF
TGTGCCAGTAGGCTGGGGCAGGAGAACACTGAAGCTTTCTTT
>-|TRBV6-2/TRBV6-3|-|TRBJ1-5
CASSYTSSNQPQHF
TGTGCCAGCAGTTATACGTCTAGCAATCAGCCCCAGCATTTT
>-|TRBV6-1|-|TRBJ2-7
CASSQTAYEQYF
TGTGCCAGCAGCCAGACAGCCTACGAGCAGTACTTC
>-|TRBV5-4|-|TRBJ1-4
CASSLAGRGRGEKLFF
TGTGCCAGCAGCCTGGCCGGCCGGGGGCGAGGCGAAAAACTGTTTTTT
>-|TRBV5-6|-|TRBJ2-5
CASSLVQGGGMLETQYF
TGTGCCAGCAGCTTGGTTCAGGGAGGGGGTATGTTGGAGACCCAGTACTTC
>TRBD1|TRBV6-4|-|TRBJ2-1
CASKQGESYNEQFF
TGTGCCAGCAAGCAGGGGGAATCCTACAATGAGCAGTTCTTC
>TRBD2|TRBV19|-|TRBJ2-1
CASSREGVSSYNEQFF
TGTGCCAGTAGTCGGGAGGGAGTGAGCTCCTACAATGAGCAGTTCTTC
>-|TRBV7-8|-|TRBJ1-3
CASSLTGNSGNTIYF
TGTGCCAGCAGCTTAACCGGGAACTCTGGAAACACCATATATTTT
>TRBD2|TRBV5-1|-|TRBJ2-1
CASSSGLAGTFSSYNEQFF
TGCGCCAGCAGCTCTGGACTAGCGGGAACCTTCAGCTCCTACAATGAGCAGTTCTTC